The 30 T cell receptor beta chains in this list originate from one sample, sequenced in a study of somatic mutations in cytotoxic T cells in rheumatoid arthritis. The table came from immunoSEQ multiplex PCR; TCRdb's copy has only in-frame clones and leaves some out. This table has some 20,000 clones, roughly 80% appearing once. Source material: CD8+ T cells sorted from blood. Receptors were obtained from a woman in her sixties or seventies in good health.

V gene TRBV27 combines with J gene TRBJ1-2; 7 bases agree with TRBD1. CDR3 length equals 18 residues. The germline CDR1 and CDR2 sequences are MNHEY and SMNVEV (reference sequence). Trimming at V came to 2 bases and at J to 3 bases, leaving 15 bases not matched to a gene. This CDR3 reads CASSLVGTAKSTHYGYTF. The CDR3 region has the DNA TGTGCCAGCAGTTTAGTGGGGACAGCCAAATCTACCCACTATGGCTACACCTTC.

The J gene is TRBJ1-5, the V gene TRBV27; D is possibly TRBD1 (5 bases). This CDR3 is built from 15 residues. The V and J ends lost 0 bases and 8 bases respectively, with 14 bases between them. CDR1 and CDR2 from the germline V gene are MNHEY and SMNVEV (reference sequence). The CDR3 nucleotides read TGTGCCAGCAGTTTATCGTCGGGGGTCGCAGAGCCCCAGCATTTT. Translated: CASSLSSGVAEPQHF.

V usage is TRBV9 and J usage is TRBJ2-7; D could derive from TRBD1 or TRBD2 (5 bases each). V was cut by 0 bases and J by 5 bases, with 15 bases left in between. Germline CDR1 is SGDLS and CDR2 is YYNGEE. CDR3 size: 15 residues. CDR3 nucleotides: TGTGCCAGCAGCGTAGGCGGGTCAGGGTCGGACGAGCAGTACTTC. Translating gives CASSVGGSGSDEQYF.

This clone was seen once. V usage is TRBV7-9 and J usage is TRBJ2-5; TRBD2 matches at 8 bases. Germline-derived CDR1 and CDR2 are SEHNR and FQNEAQ (reference sequence). Germline trimming cut 7 bases from V and 3 bases from J; bases unmatched to any gene: 4. There are 13 residues in the CDR3. This chain's CDR3 is CASIRAGEETQYF. The CDR3 DNA is TGTGCCAGCATCCGAGCGGGGGAAGAGACCCAGTACTTC.

The chain joins TRBV7-9 to TRBJ2-4; 9 positions agree with TRBD1. Losses at the gene ends were 2 bases for V and 8 bases for J; bases not matched to a gene: 4. The CDR3 spans 14 residues. Germline lookup yields CDR1 SEHNR and CDR2 FQNEAQ (reference sequence). The DNA for the CDR3 is TGTGCCAGCAGCTTATGGGACAGGGAGGACATTCAGTACTTC. This encodes CASSLWDREDIQYF. Based on the CDR3 plus reference TRBV7-9 and TRBJ2-4, the full variable domain is DTGVSQNPRHKITKRGQNVTFRCDPISEHNRLYWYRQTLGQGPEFLTYFQNEAQLEKSRLLSDRFSAERPKGSFSTLEIQRTEQGDSAMYLCASSLWDREDIQYFGAGTRLSVL.

This chain connects TRBV6-1 to TRBJ2-2; D not certain. The CDR3 length is 14 residues. CDR1 and CDR2 (germline): MNHNS, SASEGT. The germline V and J ends were trimmed by 3 bases and 5 bases, with 10 bases remaining between them. The CDR3 spells CASSDGVGTGELFF. CDR3 nucleotides: TGTGCCAGCAGTGACGGAGTGGGGACCGGGGAGCTGTTTTTT.

The chain uses TRBV15 and TRBJ1-3; possibly TRBD1 for D (6 bases). There are 19 residues in the CDR3. Between the trimmed V and J ends, which lost 0 bases and 4 bases, there was a span of 22 bases. Germline-derived CDR1 and CDR2 are LNHNV and YYDKDF (reference sequence). The CDR3 region is CATSRDQVWGRGKGNTIYF. The CDR3 nucleotides are TGTGCCACCAGCAGAGATCAAGTTTGGGGCAGGGGAAAAGGAAACACCATATATTTT.

The count of this clone is one. This chain connects TRBV6-1 to TRBJ2-1; D is possibly TRBD1 or TRBD2 (5 bases each). The V end was cut by 5 bases, the J end by 9 bases, with 14 bases between. The CDR3 consists of 13 residues. CDR1 MNHNS and CDR2 SASEGT come from the germline V gene. The CDR3 nucleotides are TGTGCCAGCAGTAGCTGGGGGACCGCTGAGCAGTTCTTC. Its translation: CASSSWGTAEQFF.

This chain connects TRBV6-4 to TRBJ2-1; 11 positions agree with TRBD2. The CDR3 has 15 residues. The germline CDR1 and CDR2 sequences are MRHNA and SNTAGT. The V and J ends lost 2 bases and 5 bases, in that order; junction bases with no gene match: 2. Here the CDR3 DNA reads TGTGCCAGCAGTGACGGGACTAGCGGTAACAATGAGCAGTTCTTC. Translated: CASSDGTSGNNEQFF.

The CDR3 spells CASSRDKSNTEAFF. CDR3 sequence (DNA): TGCGCCAGCAGCCGGGACAAATCGAACACTGAAGCTTTCTTT. The chain links TRBV4-1 to TRBJ1-1, with a weak D call TRBD1 (6 bases). V lost 4 bases and J 1 base, leaving 10 bases between the germline ends. The CDR3 length is 14 residues. CDR1 is MGHRA, CDR2 YSYEKL, per germline.

The chain has TRBV6-4 and TRBJ2-2, with D perhaps given as TRBD1 or TRBD2 (5 bases each). Trimming shortened V by 4 bases and J by 0 bases, and 15 bases separated the two germline ends. The CDR3 spans 17 residues. Germline CDR1 reads MRHNA; CDR2 reads SNTAGT. Here the CDR3 reads CASSGDGGRTNTGELFF. The CDR3 DNA reads TGTGCCAGCAGTGGGGATGGGGGTCGGACGAACACCGGGGAGCTGTTTTTT.

The DNA for the CDR3 is TGTGCCAGCAGCGTAGCCCGAGCGGGAGGTTACTACAATGAGCAGTTCTTC. Encoded protein: CASSVARAGGYYNEQFF. The gene calls are TRBV9 and TRBJ2-1; 9 bases are a match to TRBD2. The CDR3 length is 17 residues. V lost 0 bases, J lost 3 bases, and 7 bases stayed unmatched. Germline CDR1 SGDLS, CDR2 YYNGEE.

This clone occurred a few times. The gene calls are TRBV2 and TRBJ2-7; 10 positions agree with TRBD1. With 6 bases clipped from V and 4 bases from J, the junction kept 12 bases outside the gene matches. The CDR3 length is 16 residues. Germline V lookup: CDR1 SNHLY, CDR2 FYNNEI. CDR3: CASSVPGQGMAYEQYF. DNA of the CDR3: TGTGCCAGCAGCGTCCCGGGACAGGGGATGGCATACGAGCAGTACTTC.

J is TRBJ2-3 and V is TRBV6-1; the match to TRBD2 covers 7 bases. V was clipped by 4 bases and J by 2 bases; unmatched bases: 12. Germline CDR1 reads MNHNS; CDR2 reads SASEGT. The CDR3 covers 17 residues. The CDR3 region is CASSATLGEGSTDTQYF. DNA for the CDR3: TGTGCCAGCAGTGCCACCCTAGGGGAGGGCTCCACAGATACGCAGTATTTT.

V is TRBV2 and J is TRBJ1-5; no definite D call. Deletions cut 4 bases from V and 6 bases from J, with 16 bases between. Germline CDR1 SNHLY, CDR2 FYNNEI. The length of the CDR3 is 15 residues. CDR3 DNA sequence: TGTGCCAGCAGTGCGGGAGATGGAGTTAGTCAGCCCCAGCATTTT. This sequence encodes CASSAGDGVSQPQHF.

This sequence joins TRBV30 and TRBJ2-1, with 7 positions matching TRBD2. This CDR3 is 12 amino acids long. The trim removed 5 bases at V and 4 bases at J, leaving 2 bases unmatched. The germline CDR1 and CDR2 sequences are GTSNPN and SVGIG (reference sequence). The CDR3 sequence: CAWASGYNEQFF. In DNA, the CDR3 is TGTGCCTGGGCTAGCGGATACAATGAGCAGTTCTTC.

V and J are TRBV9 and TRBJ2-2; possible D gene TRBD2, 6 bases. The CDR3 covers 13 residues. V was shortened by 3 bases and J by 4 bases, with 7 bases between the two germline ends. CDR1 is SGDLS and CDR2 is YYNGEE in the germline V gene. The CDR3: CASSAGVTGELFF. CDR3 DNA: TGTGCCAGCAGCGCGGGGGTCACCGGGGAGCTGTTTTTT.

J is TRBJ1-1 and V is TRBV6-5; 7 bases match TRBD1. The CDR3 contains 13 residues. Germline CDR1 is MNHEY and CDR2 is SVGAGI. The ends lost 6 bases at V and 5 bases at J; junction bases unmatched: 6. CDR3 nucleotides: TGTGCCAGCAGGGGTGGGACAGCGACTGAAGCTTTCTTT. Encoded protein: CASRGGTATEAFF.

This chain connects TRBV7-8 to TRBJ2-7, with 8 positions matching TRBD2. Unmatched junction bases numbered 6, after V lost 5 bases and J lost 3 bases. CDR1 is SGHVS and CDR2 is FQNEAQ in the germline V gene. CDR3 length: 14 amino acids. The CDR3 DNA reads as TGTGCCAGCAGCCACACCAGCGGGGGCTACGAGCAGTACTTC. As protein: CASSHTSGGYEQYF. Looking up the rest from reference TRBV7-8 and TRBJ2-7 gives the full variable domain: GAGVSQSPRYKVAKRGQDVALRCDPISGHVSLFWYQQALGQGPEFLTYFQNEAQLDKSGLPSDRFFAERPEGSVSTLKIQRTQQEDSAVYLCASSHTSGGYEQYFGPGTRLTVT.

The chain employs TRBV6-5 and TRBJ1-5, with TRBD1 matching 8 bases. CDR1 and CDR2 (germline): MNHEY, SVGAGI. With V trimmed by 7 bases and J by 2 bases, 4 bases remained unmatched. This CDR3 is 14 amino acids long. CDR3 nucleotide sequence: TGTGCCAGCAACCCGACAGGGGGCAATCAGCCCCAGCATTTT. It translates to CASNPTGGNQPQHF.

The CDR3: CASSLLAAGVGYEQYF. CDR3 nucleotide sequence: TGTGCCAGCAGCTTACTAGCGGCGGGAGTCGGGTACGAGCAGTACTTC. The V call is TRBV7-8, the J call TRBJ2-7; 7 bases are a match to TRBD2. CDR3 length: 16 amino acids. Germline lookup yields CDR1 SGHVS and CDR2 FQNEAQ. J was trimmed by 4 bases and V by 2 bases; bases with no gene match: 11.

The chain links TRBV19 to TRBJ1-1; a possible D gene is TRBD1 (6 bases). There are 12 residues in the CDR3. The V gene's germline CDR1 is LNHDA and CDR2 SQIVND (reference sequence). Trimming took 10 bases from V and 1 from J, leaving 10 bases between them. The CDR3 DNA sequence: TGTGCCACCTCGACAGGGAACACTGAAGCTTTCTTT. This encodes CATSTGNTEAFF.

The gene calls are TRBV11-2 and TRBJ2-1, with 10 positions matching TRBD2. Germline V gene sequence: CDR1 SGHAT, CDR2 FQNNGV. This CDR3 comprises 16 residues. V shed 5 bases and J 2 bases; nucleotides not matched to a gene: 6. In DNA, the CDR3 is TGTGCCAGCAGCCTCCGGACTAGCGGTGCCTACAATGAGCAGTTCTTC. Amino acids: CASSLRTSGAYNEQFF.

This clone was observed a few times. The rearrangement uses TRBV18 and TRBJ2-7, with D tentatively TRBD1 (5 bases). The CDR3 has 14 residues. CDR1 is KGHSH and CDR2 is LQKENI in the germline V gene. Deletions cut 4 bases from V and 7 bases from J, with 17 bases between. This chain's CDR3 is CASSRQGILREQYF. As DNA, the CDR3 is TGTGCCAGCTCACGTCAGGGCATCTTAAGGGAGCAGTACTTC. Together with reference TRBV18 and TRBJ2-7, the CDR3 gives the full variable domain: NAGVMQNPRHLVRRRGQEARLRCSPMKGHSHVYWYRQLPEEGLKFMVYLQKENIIDESGMPKERFSAEFPKEGPSILRIQQVVRGDSAAYFCASSRQGILREQYFGPGTRLTVT.

The chain couples TRBV10-3 to TRBJ2-7; no firm D call. The germline V gene has CDR1 ENHRY and CDR2 SYGVKD. The CDR3 contains 15 residues. Trimming removed 4 bases from V and 5 bases from J, with 18 bases in between. In DNA form, the CDR3 reads TGTGCCATCAGTGTATCTTCGTCCTCTGCGGACGAGCAGTACTTC. It codes for CAISVSSSSADEQYF.

The chain recombines TRBV7-9 with TRBJ2-7, with D uncertain. The V end lost 3 bases, the J end lost 0 bases, and 6 bases lay between the germline ends. Germline V CDR1 and CDR2: SEHNR, FQNEAQ (reference sequence). CDR3 size: 13 residues. DNA for the CDR3: TGTGCCAGCAGCTTTAAGTCCTCCTACGAGCAGTACTTC. Its translation is CASSFKSSYEQYF.

V is TRBV7-9 and J is TRBJ2-7, with TRBD1 as a possible D gene (6 bases). Germline values: CDR1 SEHNR, CDR2 FQNEAQ (reference sequence). This CDR3 is built from 14 residues. Between the trimmed V and J ends, which lost 4 bases and 0 bases, there was a span of 10 bases. The CDR3 sequence is CASSYKDSSYEQYF. In DNA, the CDR3 is TGTGCCAGCAGCTATAAGGACAGCTCCTACGAGCAGTACTTC.

Written as DNA, the CDR3 is TGCGCCAGCAGCTCTACCGGGACAGGCCAAGAGACCCAGTACTTC. It codes for CASSSTGTGQETQYF. V is TRBV4-1 and J is TRBJ2-5, with TRBD1 matching over 8 bases. The CDR3 totals 15 residues. Germline V gene lookup returns CDR1 MGHRA and CDR2 YSYEKL. J lost 1 base, V lost 5 bases, and 6 bases had no gene match.

This clone ranks as medium-sized. In DNA, the CDR3 is TGTGCCAGCAGGGATGACGGGGGGAACACTGAAGCTTTCTTT. This encodes CASRDDGGNTEAFF. This sequence joins TRBV6-5 and TRBJ1-1, with a weak D call TRBD1 (5 bases). Germline CDR1 MNHEY, CDR2 SVGAGI. Trimming cost V 6 bases and J 1 base, with 12 bases left between them. The CDR3 has 14 amino acids.

V usage is TRBV5-6 and J usage is TRBJ2-7, with D perhaps TRBD1 (6 bases). Germline V gene data show CDR1 as SGHDT and CDR2 as YYEEEE. The CDR3 spans 15 residues. The V end was cut by 3 bases, the J end by 4 bases, with 17 bases between. CDR3 region: CASSSIRTDLYEQYF. CDR3 nucleotide sequence: TGTGCCAGCAGCTCCATTAGGACAGATTTATACGAGCAGTACTTC.